This TCR beta chain was sequenced in a study of shared clonotypes between healthy human individuals. Concerning this clone itself: The target antigen is unknown.

The protocol was immunoSEQ multiplex PCR, while the TCRdb copy is restricted to in-frame clones and leaves out a portion. The profile shows roughly 2.5 million clones, approximately 94% of them singletons. Trimming removed 8 bases from V and 7 bases from J, with 12 bases in between. Germline loops: CDR1 MNHEY, CDR2 SVGAGI. The CDR3 is 13 residues long. Findings and limits, study-wide: It was the non-shared clonotypes that had lower generation probabilities than clonotypes shared by all four donors. Researchers sampled blood only, noting tissue repertoires likely differ. Clonotype sharing among donors was expected to depend on sequencing depth. With a handful of donors compared, roughly 5% of naive CD4 clonotypes were shared.

The sample comprised naive CD4+ T cells sorted from blood. Subset denoted: CD45RA+ positively selected. The J gene is TRBJ1-6, the V gene TRBV6-5, with a possible D match to TRBD1 (5 bases). This sequence was found in a man between 18 and 35 years old in good health. The CDR3 here is CASRDGTNSPLHF. DNA of the CDR3: TGTGCCAGCCGGGACGGGACGAATTCACCCCTCCACTTT.